This T cell receptor beta chain was profiled in a study of blood T cells in healthy people across ages. This clonotype was picked up a small number of times. CDR1 is SGHTA and CDR2 is FQGNSA in the germline V gene. CDR3 size: 14 residues. The V and J ends lost 5 bases and 0 bases respectively, with 11 bases between them. A second PCR, run for roughly 6 to 11 cycles, used a sample-barcoded 5' primer plus a J-beta primer mix. Each of the cDNA molecules was tagged by a template-switch adaptor with 12 random nucleotides. TCRdb passed the 5' RACE reads through MiXCR, listing each CDR3 protein once. The sample lists fewer than 1.5 million distinct CDR3 sequences, about 40% occurring once.

The specimen sequenced was blood. The rearrangement joins TRBV7-2 to TRBJ2-7; D remains ambiguous. This TCR was recovered from a young woman in good health. The CDR3 coding sequence is TGTGCCAGCAGCCCCCCCCAACCCTCCTACGAGCAGTACTTC. Translating gives CASSPPQPSYEQYF.